Sequencing of this T cell receptor beta chain was carried out in a study of radiotherapy plus CTLA-4 blockade in lung cancer. Comment on this clone: Its antigen is currently unknown.

Study results and limitations: TCR clones originating in tumors grew in number in blood after radiotherapy plus ipilimumab.

The repertoire was sequenced with immunoSEQ multiplex PCR; TCRdb's copy has only in-frame clones and lacks some. The sample lists approximately 49,000 clones, roughly 84% occurring once. The TCR sequence derives from a human donor with non-small cell lung cancer whose response to radiotherapy plus ipilimumab could not be evaluated. The specimen comprised peripheral blood, sampled from a patient treated with radiotherapy plus ipilimumab.

The CDR3 reads CASSPPLGTSMETQYF. The CDR3 region has the DNA TGTGCCAGCAGTCCCCCCCTGGGGACTAGCATGGAGACCCAGTACTTC. The rearrangement joins TRBV6-6 to TRBJ2-5; TRBD2 agrees at 9 bases. Germline lookup yields CDR1 MNHNY and CDR2 SVGAGI (reference sequence). The CDR3 consists of 16 residues. Unmatched junction bases numbered 12, after V lost 5 bases and J lost 5 bases.